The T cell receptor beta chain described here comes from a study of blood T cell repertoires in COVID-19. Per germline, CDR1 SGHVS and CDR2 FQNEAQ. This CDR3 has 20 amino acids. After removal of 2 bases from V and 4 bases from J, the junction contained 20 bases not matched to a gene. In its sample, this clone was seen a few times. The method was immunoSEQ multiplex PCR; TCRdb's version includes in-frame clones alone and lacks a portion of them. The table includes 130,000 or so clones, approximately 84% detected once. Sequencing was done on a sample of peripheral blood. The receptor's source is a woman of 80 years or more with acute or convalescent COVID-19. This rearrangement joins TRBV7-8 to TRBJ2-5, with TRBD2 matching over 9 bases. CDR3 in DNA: TGTGCCAGCAGCTTATGGGAAAGGCACAAATGGCGGGGGGGTCCAGAGACCCAGTACTTC. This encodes CASSLWERHKWRGGPETQYF.